This T cell receptor (beta chain) originates from a study of blood T cell repertoires in COVID-19. Original handling: Amplified reference gene primers provided the basis for estimating nucleated cell counts. Assay used: immunoSEQ multiplex PCR; TCRdb lists only in-frame clones, some missing. V and J calls and clone size are copied from that table; D and trimming were computed from the DNA. The sample shows more than 250,000 clones, over 80% of them seen only once. The specimen was peripheral blood. The clonotype originates from a man aged 55 to 70 who had recovered from COVID-19.

The CDR3 loop reads CATGIGLGTYNEQFF. In DNA, the CDR3 is TGTGCCACAGGAATCGGCCTAGGAACCTACAATGAGCAGTTCTTC. The genes are TRBV24-1 and TRBJ2-1; D gene ambiguous. The V gene lost 10 bases and the J gene lost 2 bases, with 17 bases spanning the gap. Looked up from germline, CDR1 is KGHDR and CDR2 is SFDVKD. The CDR3 contains 15 residues.